Detailed here is one TCR beta chain. 13 Jbeta primers and 60 Vbeta primers were used for the PCR. The repertoire was sequenced with immunoSEQ multiplex PCR; TCRdb's copy has only in-frame clones and lacks some. The sample holds 55,000 to 65,000 clones, around 86% seen once. The source of the sample is a study of cytomegalovirus exposure and HLA in healthy donors. V was clipped by 3 bases and J by 0 bases, with 15 bases between them. The CDR3 contains 17 residues. CDR1 SGHTA and CDR2 FQGTGA come from the germline V gene. The receptor comes from a female donor in good health and CMV-seronegative. J is TRBJ1-3 and V is TRBV7-3; a weak D match, TRBD1 (5 bases). Sequenced sample: PBMCs. The CDR3 coding sequence is TGTGCCAGCAGCTTTACCGGGGGTGCGAGCTCTGGAAACACCATATATTTT. As protein: CASSFTGGASSGNTIYF.